The text below deals with one TCR beta chain. Authors' analysis steps: Amplification with reference gene primers provided the estimates of nucleated cell counts. Profiled with immunoSEQ multiplex PCR; TCRdb holds only in-frame clones, not every one. V and J calls and clone size are given by that table; D and trimming were obtained from the DNA. The table has over 85,000 clones, 80% to 90% seen once. This specimen belongs to a study of blood T cell repertoires in COVID-19. In the study overall: Samples representing acute and convalescent COVID-19 were sourced from the United States, Italy and Spain. PBMCs, B-cell-depleted T cells, or T cells provided the cDNA or gDNA that made up the material.

This CDR3 region has 15 residues. J was trimmed by 2 bases and V by 6 bases; bases with no gene match: 8. Germline loops: CDR1 SEHNR, CDR2 FQNEAQ (reference sequence). The chain is built from TRBV7-9 and TRBJ1-2, with 8 bases lining up with TRBD1. This clonotype was obtained from a man aged 55 to 69 with acute or convalescent COVID-19. What was sequenced was peripheral blood. DNA of the CDR3: TGTGCCAGCAGAGCCGGGACAGGCTCGAACTATGGCTACACCTTC. It translates to CASRAGTGSNYGYTF.